This record concerns one TCR beta chain sequence. The antigen it recognizes is unknown. Base qualities were left out, and no much larger clone turns up one base away. The data were taken from a study of blood T cell repertoires in COVID-19 (dated by TCRdb to 2019 to 2021). Regarding the research as a whole: Collaborator samples came from the United States, Italy and Spain and covered acute and convalescent phases of COVID-19. The material from the prospective study consisted of cDNA or gDNA derived from T cells, B-cell-depleted T cells, or PBMCs. Where available, HLA class I and class II types were obtained from metadata supplied by the sample provider rather than from assay-based typing. The dataset comprised deeply sampled blood TCRbeta repertoires from subjects exposed to, actively infected with, or recovered from COVID-19. The samples were drawn from two sources: the first 160 participants of the ongoing ImmuneRACE study, and 1,254 subjects contributed by 6 global collaborators. The repertoires were released in a freely available public database intended as a resource for research on the immune response to SARS-CoV-2. A de-identified subject ID, COVID-19 status, age in years and sex were almost always included in the sample metadata.

Collaborating institutions collected whole blood in K2EDTA tubes following their own protocols. For TCRbeta analysis, collaborators shipped samples as frozen whole blood, isolated PBMCs, or DNA extracted from either of those sample types. General findings and caveats noted by the study authors: The amount of clinical and demographic metadata varied by source and participant and was provided uncurated.

TCRbeta CDR3 regions were amplified from genomic DNA using the immunoSEQ Assay, a bias-controlled multiplex PCR. As for the original processing: Nucleated cell counts per sample were estimated from amplification of reference gene primers within the assay. Sequence reads were collapsed and filtered to measure the absolute abundance of every unique TCRbeta CDR3 rearrangement. For each sample, productive Simpson clonality was calculated as the square root of Simpson's diversity index across productive rearrangements. TCRdb stores this immuneACCESS table with in-frame sequences only. Part of the clones is absent; in the studies checked, under half of the shortfall reflects unresolved V genes, and no reason is known for the rest. V and J calls and clone size come straight from that table; D and trimming were deduced from the DNA. The sample table shows approximately 670,000 clones, and 75% to 90% are seen once. Over 0.2% of the sample belongs to the ten largest clones.

The TCR comes from a woman aged 18-30 years with acute or convalescent COVID-19. The sequencing input was peripheral blood.

The encoded CDR3 is CASSGGGEQYF. The sequence in DNA is TGTGCCAGCAGCGGCGGGGGCGAGCAGTACTTC. This receptor chain uses TRBV9 and TRBJ2-7; TRBD2 aligns with 7 central bases. Its CDR3 holds 11 amino acids, cysteine through phenylalanine. Only CDR3 DNA remains: 33 bases, in frame from the first base. As encoded in the germline V gene, CDR1 is SGDLS while CDR2 is YYNGEE. Ends trimmed: V by 3 bases, J by 6 bases; bases unmatched to a gene: 0.